The 20 T cell receptor beta chains below all came from one sample that was sequenced in a study. Adaptor-ligated barcode primers were used to amplify TRBV12-4/TRBJ1-2 clonotypes. TCRdb reanalysed the multiplex PCR reads using MiXCR and keeps one entry per CDR3 protein. The table lists several hundred distinct CDR3 sequences, 25% to 30% of them singletons, with around 17% in the top ten. Sequenced input: tumor-infiltrating naive CD4+ T cells sorted from the breast tumor. Regarding subset: naive CD4+ T cells, CD4+CD45RA+CD25-. The receptor set was obtained from a female donor with breast cancer.

The chain links TRBV12-3 or TRBV12-4 to TRBJ1-2; tentative D call: TRBD1 (5 bases). This CDR3 has 15 amino acids. V lost 6 bases to trimming and J lost 4 bases, with 18 bases between them. CDR3 bases: TGTGCCAGCAGCCTGGGGAGGAGACAGTCCTATGGCTACACCTTC. Amino acids: CASSLGRRQSYGYTF.

In regard to this clonotype: The germline gene is not matched at one end of the junction; a read error may be the cause. This chain uses TRBV12-3 or TRBV12-4 with TRBJ1-2; unclear D gene. The CDR3 covers 15 residues. Here the CDR3 DNA reads TGTGCCAGCGGTTTGAGGCGGAGAGCTAACTACGGCTACACCTTC. Translating gives CASGLRRRANYGYTF.

This clonotype occurred a few times. The chain recombines TRBV12-3 or TRBV12-4 with TRBJ1-2, with D possibly matching TRBD1 (6 bases). With 6 bases removed from V and 5 bases from J, the gap between germline ends came to 13 bases. The CDR3 is made up of 13 amino acids. The CDR3 sequence is CASSFYRAYGYTF. For the CDR3, the DNA is TGTGCCAGCAGCTTTTACAGGGCATATGGCTACACCTTC.

By share, this clonotype counts as medium-sized (0.01 to 0.1%). This sequence joins TRBV12-3 or TRBV12-4 and TRBJ1-2; no firm D call. The CDR3 runs to 12 residues. V lost 6 bases and J 3 bases, leaving 8 bases between the germline ends. The CDR3: CASRGADYGYTF. The CDR3 DNA sequence: TGTGCCAGCAGGGGTGCGGACTATGGCTACACCTTC.

This clonotype is categorized as medium-sized (0.01 to 0.1%). The chain couples TRBV12-3 or TRBV12-4 to TRBJ1-2; D possibly corresponds to TRBD1 (5 bases). The CDR3 spans 13 residues. V was pared by 4 bases and J by 5 bases, with 11 bases between. In DNA, the CDR3 is TGTGCCAGCAGTTCTACAGGAGGTTATGGCTACACCTTC. Amino acid sequence: CASSSTGGYGYTF.

In the case of this clonotype: A much bigger clone sits one base away, suggesting this may be a read error. For the CDR3, the DNA is TGTGCCGGCAGTGTCCCCGCTATCCACTATGGCTACACCTTC. It yields the protein CAGSVPAIHYGYTF. The rearrangement uses TRBV12-3 or TRBV12-4 and TRBJ1-2; D remains unclear. CDR3 length: 14 residues.

This clonotype is labeled as large (0.1 to 1%). The chain combines TRBV12-3 or TRBV12-4 with TRBJ1-2; no clear D. Trimming removed 5 bases at V and 6 bases at J, with 22 bases between. The CDR3 has 16 amino acids. Written as DNA, the CDR3 is TGTGCCAGCAGTGGGCGGAATAGGACGGTCGGGAATGGCTACACCTTC. Protein product: CASSGRNRTVGNGYTF.

Points on this clonotype: This may come from a read error, since a much larger clone is one base off. The chain links TRBV12-3 or TRBV12-4 to TRBJ1-2; D ambiguous. Trimming pared 7 bases from V and 7 bases from J, leaving 13 bases between. The length of the CDR3 is 12 residues. In DNA, the CDR3 is TGTGCCAGCACTAACGCCGGGTGTGGCTACACCTTC. Its protein is CASTNAGCGYTF.

This clonotype is deemed medium-sized. The chain employs TRBV12-3 or TRBV12-4 and TRBJ1-2; no firm D call. V lost 1 base and J lost 4, with 19 bases in between. This CDR3 comprises 17 residues. The CDR3 loop is CASSLVVQLNLRYGYTF. The DNA for the CDR3 is TGTGCCAGCAGTTTAGTTGTACAGCTCAATCTGCGCTATGGCTACACCTTC.

The CDR3 nucleotides read TGTGCCAGCACTCAACGGGGTTACGACTACACCTTC. Translating it yields CASTQRGYDYTF. The chain is built from TRBV12-3 or TRBV12-4 and TRBJ1-2; D unclear. The CDR3 has 12 amino acids. Trimming took off 7 bases at V and 10 bases at J, with 16 bases between the two ends.

In its sample, this clonotype ranks as medium-sized. The chain carries TRBV12-3 or TRBV12-4 and TRBJ1-2; the match to TRBD1 covers 7 bases. The CDR3 has 13 amino acids. With V trimmed by 8 bases and J by 2 bases, 5 bases remained unmatched. CDR3 amino acids: CASVRDSNYGYTF. The CDR3 DNA reads TGTGCCAGCGTCAGGGACAGCAACTATGGCTACACCTTC.

This clonotype is labeled as medium-sized. This sequence joins TRBV12-3 or TRBV12-4 and TRBJ1-2, with 7 bases aligning to TRBD1. The CDR3 contains 15 residues. V shed 6 bases, J shed 0 bases, and the junction held 7 bases outside the gene matches. CDR3 sequence reads: CASRETGTTNYGYTF. CDR3 nucleotides: TGTGCCAGCAGAGAGACAGGGACTACTAACTATGGCTACACCTTC.

In its sample, this clonotype is medium-sized (0.01 to 0.1%). The rearrangement joins TRBV12-3 or TRBV12-4 to TRBJ1-2; tentatively, D is TRBD1 (5 bases). Trimming removed 1 base at V and 5 bases at J, with 20 bases between. This CDR3 comprises 17 residues. This chain's CDR3 is CASSLEVRERRLYGYTF. The CDR3 nucleotides are TGTGCCAGCAGTTTAGAGGTCAGGGAGCGCCGACTTTATGGCTACACCTTC.

By frequency in the sample, this clonotype is hyperexpanded. The V and J genes are TRBV12-3 or TRBV12-4 and TRBJ1-2; 7 bases are shared with TRBD1. The CDR3 has 14 residues. J lost 0 bases, V lost 7 bases, and 5 bases had no gene match. CDR3 in amino acids: CASTAGQPNYGYTF. CDR3 coding DNA: TGTGCCAGCACCGCGGGACAGCCTAACTATGGCTACACCTTC.

In its sample, this clonotype ranks as hyperexpanded (1% or more). This chain joins TRBV12-3 or TRBV12-4 and TRBJ1-2; D is uncertain. V was shortened by 5 bases and J by 4 bases, with 14 bases between the two germline ends. This CDR3 is built from 14 residues. The DNA for the CDR3 is TGTGCCAGCAGTGGCCTGGGGAGGCTCTATGGCTACACCTTC. It codes for CASSGLGRLYGYTF.

Points on this clonotype: Sequence at one end of the junction differs from germline and may be a read error. The chain carries TRBV12-3 or TRBV12-4 and TRBJ1-2, with D possibly matching TRBD1 (6 bases). This CDR3 comprises 14 residues. The CDR3 spells CAGSILQGGYGYTF. CDR3 DNA sequence: TGTGCCGGCAGTATCTTACAGGGAGGCTATGGCTACACCTTC.

This clonotype was seen a single time. At one end the junction does not follow the germline gene, possibly because of a read error. The V call is TRBV12-3 or TRBV12-4, the J call TRBJ1-2; D unclear. The CDR3 has 12 residues. The CDR3 is CASSAVIYGNTF. DNA for the CDR3: TGCGCCAGCAGTGCGGTGATCTATGGCAACACCTTC.

By share, this clonotype ranks as large (0.1 to 1%). This chain links TRBV12-3 or TRBV12-4 with TRBJ1-2, with D perhaps TRBD1 (6 bases). The V end was cut by 3 bases, the J end by 4 bases, with 9 bases between. The CDR3 is 13 amino acids. The CDR3 sequence is CASSFRDTYGYTF. Written as DNA, the CDR3 is TGTGCCAGCAGTTTTCGGGACACCTATGGCTACACCTTC.

With respect to this clonotype: A much larger clone is a single base away; this may be a read error. The CDR3 sequence: CASSFSYGYNYGYTF. In DNA, the CDR3 is TGTGCCAGCAGTTTTAGTTACGGTTATAACTATGGCTACACCTTC. The chain recombines TRBV12-3 or TRBV12-4 with TRBJ1-2; no definite D call. Trimming removed 3 bases at V and 1 base at J, with 12 bases between. The CDR3 length is 15 residues.

This clonotype qualifies as medium-sized (0.01 to 0.1%). This rearrangement joins TRBV12-3 or TRBV12-4 to TRBJ1-2; TRBD1 matches 7 bases. The CDR3 sequence is 14 residues long. Trimming at V came to 6 bases and at J to 7 bases, leaving 11 bases not matched to a gene. In nucleotides, the CDR3 is TGTGCCAGCAGCAAGACAGGGCTTCCAAGTGGCTACACCTTC. This gives the protein CASSKTGLPSGYTF.